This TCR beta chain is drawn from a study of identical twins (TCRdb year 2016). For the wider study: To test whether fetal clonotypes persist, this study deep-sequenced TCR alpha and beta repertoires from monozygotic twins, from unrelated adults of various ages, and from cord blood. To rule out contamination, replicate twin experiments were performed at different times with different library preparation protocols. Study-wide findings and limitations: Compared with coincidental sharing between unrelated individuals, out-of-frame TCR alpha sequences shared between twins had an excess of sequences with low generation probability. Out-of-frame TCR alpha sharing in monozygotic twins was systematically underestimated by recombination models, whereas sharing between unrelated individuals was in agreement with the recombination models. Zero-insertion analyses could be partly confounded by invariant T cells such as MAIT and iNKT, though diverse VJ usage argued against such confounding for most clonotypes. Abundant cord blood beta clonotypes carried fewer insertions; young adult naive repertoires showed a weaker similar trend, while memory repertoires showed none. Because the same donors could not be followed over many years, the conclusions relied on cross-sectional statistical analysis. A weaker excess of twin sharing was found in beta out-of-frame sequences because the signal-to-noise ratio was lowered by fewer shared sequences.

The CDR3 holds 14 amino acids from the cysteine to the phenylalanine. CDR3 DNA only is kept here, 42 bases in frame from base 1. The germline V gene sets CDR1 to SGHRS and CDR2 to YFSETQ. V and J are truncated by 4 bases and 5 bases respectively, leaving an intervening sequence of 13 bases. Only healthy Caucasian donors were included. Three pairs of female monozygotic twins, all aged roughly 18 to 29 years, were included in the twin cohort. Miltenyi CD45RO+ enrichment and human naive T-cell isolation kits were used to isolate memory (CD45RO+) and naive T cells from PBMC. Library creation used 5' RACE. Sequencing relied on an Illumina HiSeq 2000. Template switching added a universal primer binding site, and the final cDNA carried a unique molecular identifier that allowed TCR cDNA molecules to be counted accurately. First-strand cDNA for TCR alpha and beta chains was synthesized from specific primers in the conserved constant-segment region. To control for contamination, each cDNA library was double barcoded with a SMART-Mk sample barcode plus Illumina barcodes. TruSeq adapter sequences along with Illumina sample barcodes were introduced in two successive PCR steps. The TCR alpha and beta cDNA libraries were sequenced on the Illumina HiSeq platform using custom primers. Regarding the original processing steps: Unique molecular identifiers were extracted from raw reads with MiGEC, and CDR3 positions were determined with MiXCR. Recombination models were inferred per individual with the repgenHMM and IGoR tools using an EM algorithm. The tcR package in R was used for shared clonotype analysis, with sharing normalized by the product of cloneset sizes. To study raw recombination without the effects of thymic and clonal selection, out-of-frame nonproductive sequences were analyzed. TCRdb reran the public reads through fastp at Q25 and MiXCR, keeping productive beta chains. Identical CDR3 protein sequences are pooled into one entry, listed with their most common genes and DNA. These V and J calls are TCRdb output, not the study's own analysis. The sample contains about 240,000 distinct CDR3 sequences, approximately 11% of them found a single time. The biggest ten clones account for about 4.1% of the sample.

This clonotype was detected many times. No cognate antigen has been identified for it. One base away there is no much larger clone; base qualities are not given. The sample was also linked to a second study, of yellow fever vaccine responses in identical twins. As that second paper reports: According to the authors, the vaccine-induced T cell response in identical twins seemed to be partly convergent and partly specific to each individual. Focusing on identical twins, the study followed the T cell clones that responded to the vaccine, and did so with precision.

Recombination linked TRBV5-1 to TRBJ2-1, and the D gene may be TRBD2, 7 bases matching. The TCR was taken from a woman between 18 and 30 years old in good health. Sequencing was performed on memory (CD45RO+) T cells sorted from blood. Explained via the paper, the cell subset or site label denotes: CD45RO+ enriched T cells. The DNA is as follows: TGCGCCAGCAGCCCCGGGGGGCGGAACAATGAGCAGTTCTTC. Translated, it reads CASSPGGRNNEQFF. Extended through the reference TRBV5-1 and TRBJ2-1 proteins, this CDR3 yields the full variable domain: KAGVTQTPRYLIKTRGQQVTLSCSPISGHRSVSWYQQTPGQGLQFLFEYFSETQRNKGNFPGRFSGRQFSNSRSEMNVSTLELGDSALYLCASSPGGRNNEQFFGPGTRLTVL.